Listed below are T cell receptor beta chains from one sample, sequenced in a study of OX40 agonist ivuxolimab in advanced cancers. Clones were read by immunoSEQ multiplex PCR, and TCRdb kept only the in-frame ones, dropping some. The table shows tens of thousands of clones, with approximately 86% occurring only once. The material was CD4+ or CD8+ T cells sorted from blood, obtained in a trial of the OX40 agonist ivuxolimab. Receptors originate from an adult with an advanced solid tumor such as melanoma, head and neck, liver or kidney cancer. Both conserved end residues are part of each CDR3. The D gene is left open where the match is weak. Where a row states a size, it is once, few, many or the class of an expanded clone; other rows omit it.

TRBJ1-1 NA NA TRBV7-9 CASSFGDTEAFF TGTGCCAGCAGCTTTGGGGACACTGAAGCTTTCTTT
TRBJ1-1 NA NA TRBV10-3 CAISQVETEAFF TGTGCCATCAGCCAGGTTGAAACTGAAGCTTTCTTT
TRBJ2-3 NA NA TRBV5-4 CASSLEATITDTQYF TGTGCCAGCAGCTTGGAGGCCACCATCACAGATACGCAGTATTTT
TRBJ2-2 NA NA TRBV19 CASSILRGQGVGELFF TGTGCCAGTAGTATTCTCCGGGGGCAGGGTGTCGGGGAGCTGTTTTTT
TRBJ2-3 NA NA TRBV6-5 CASSYGTPPDTQYF TGTGCCAGCAGTTACGGGACCCCGCCAGATACGCAGTATTTT
TRBJ1-3 few NA TRBV18 CASSPGAPLSGNTIYF TGTGCCAGCTCCCCAGGGGCACCCCTCTCTGGAAACACCATATATTTT
TRBJ2-7 NA NA TRBV6-1 CASSSGSFEQYF TGTGCCAGCAGTTCCGGGAGTTTCGAGCAGTACTTC
TRBJ1-1 NA NA TRBV18 CASSQGRGLGAFF TGTGCCAGCTCCCAGGGAAGGGGCCTGGGAGCTTTCTTT
TRBJ2-7 NA TRBD2 TRBV7-3 CASSTSGDPPGEQYF TGTGCCAGCAGCACTAGCGGGGACCCTCCCGGCGAGCAGTACTTC
TRBJ1-4 NA TRBD1 TRBV7-9 CASRLDREEKLFF TGTGCCAGCAGACTGGACAGGGAAGAAAAACTGTTTTTT
TRBJ2-7 few TRBD2 TRBV7-3 CASSLSLAGAGEQYF TGTGCCAGCAGCTTAAGTTTAGCGGGAGCCGGGGAGCAGTACTTC
TRBJ2-3 once NA TRBV19 CASSMGLFGIHTQYF TGTGCCAGTAGTATGGGACTCTTCGGGATCCATACGCAGTATTTT
TRBJ1-1 NA TRBD1 TRBV7-6 CASSDEDRGSLNTEAFF TGTGCCAGCAGCGATGAAGACAGGGGATCTTTGAACACTGAAGCTTTCTTT
TRBJ2-1 NA NA TRBV10-3 CAISESTQWTNYNEQFF TGTGCCATCAGTGAGTCGACTCAGTGGACAAATTACAATGAGCAGTTCTTC
TRBJ1-2 once NA TRBV6-5 CASSYYPTEGYGYTF TGTGCCAGCAGTTACTATCCGACAGAGGGCTATGGCTACACCTTC
TRBJ1-2 NA NA TRBV6-1 CAKRGPDYGYTF TGTGCCAAAAGAGGACCGGACTATGGCTACACCTTC
TRBJ2-3 NA TRBD2 TRBV5-5 CASSLVSSGTRTDTQYF TGTGCCAGCAGCTTGGTCTCTAGCGGGACCCGCACAGATACGCAGTATTTT
TRBJ2-3 NA NA TRBV27 CASKLLNTDTQYF TGTGCCAGCAAGTTACTGAACACAGATACGCAGTATTTT
TRBJ2-7 few TRBD2 TRBV6-6 CASTQVAGGRYEQYF TGTGCCAGCACTCAAGTAGCGGGAGGGCGCTACGAGCAGTACTTC
TRBJ2-7 NA TRBD2 TRBV2 CASKMGGGAFEQYF TGTGCCAGCAAGATGGGCGGGGGGGCCTTTGAGCAGTACTTC
TRBJ1-5 NA TRBD1 TRBV2 CASSGQGKRQPQHF TGTGCCAGCAGTGGACAGGGTAAACGTCAGCCCCAGCATTTT
TRBJ2-1 NA NA TRBV6-4 CASSFQRGDEQFF TGTGCCAGCAGTTTTCAGAGGGGTGATGAGCAGTTCTTC
TRBJ1-5 NA TRBD1 TRBV4-1 CASSQGRGQAGQPQHF TGCGCCAGCAGCCAAGGGAGGGGACAGGCGGGACAGCCCCAGCATTTT
TRBJ2-7 once NA TRBV5-4 CASSLIVEQYF TGTGCCAGCAGCTTGATAGTAGAGCAGTACTTC
TRBJ2-7 NA NA TRBV5-5 CASSLAGTPRSYEQYF TGTGCCAGCAGCTTGGCCGGGACTCCCCGCTCCTACGAGCAGTACTTC
TRBJ2-3 NA NA TRBV10-1 CASSEGIAGADTQYF TGCGCCAGCAGTGAGGGCATAGCTGGGGCAGATACGCAGTATTTT
TRBJ1-3 NA NA TRBV6-5 CASSYDSGNTIYF TGTGCCAGCAGTTACGACTCTGGAAACACCATATATTTT
TRBJ2-2 NA NA TRBV11-2 CASSPTIAAQGELFF TGTGCCAGCAGCCCGACCATAGCGGCTCAGGGGGAGCTGTTTTTT
TRBJ2-1 NA NA TRBV7-9 CASSLGFEQFF TGTGCCAGCAGCTTAGGGTTTGAGCAGTTCTTC
TRBJ2-1 NA TRBD2 TRBV7-2 CASSGGNRTSRYNEQFF TGTGCCAGCAGCGGGGGGAATCGGACTAGCAGATACAATGAGCAGTTCTTC
TRBJ1-2 once NA TRBV6-1 CASSFDRRYGYTF TGTGCCAGCAGTTTCGACAGGCGGTATGGCTACACCTTC
TRBJ1-1 NA NA TRBV6-4 CASSDSMNTEAFF TGTGCCAGCAGTGACTCGATGAACACTGAAGCTTTCTTT
TRBJ2-7 NA TRBD1 TRBV18 CASSQPGTGQGEQYF TGTGCCAGCTCACAACCCGGGACAGGACAAGGGGAGCAGTACTTC
TRBJ1-1 NA NA TRBV5-1 CASSRDGLNTEAFF TGCGCCAGCAGTCGGGACGGGTTGAACACTGAAGCTTTCTTT
TRBJ2-1 once NA TRBV29-1 CSVVGGANNEQFF TGCAGCGTTGTGGGGGGGGCGAACAATGAGCAGTTCTTC
TRBJ1-1 NA NA TRBV11-3 CASSSRQNTEAFF TGTGCCAGCAGCTCACGACAGAACACTGAAGCTTTCTTT
TRBJ2-4 NA TRBD2 TRBV13 CASSLRGLAGGAKNIQYF TGTGCCAGCAGCCTTCGGGGACTGGCGGGGGGAGCAAAAAACATTCAGTACTTC
TRBJ1-4 NA TRBD1 TRBV19 CASSSGGEKLFF TGTGCCAGTAGTTCAGGGGGCGAAAAACTGTTTTTT
TRBJ2-1 NA TRBD1 TRBV6-1 CASSRTGNEQFF TGTGCCAGCAGCCGGACAGGGAATGAGCAGTTCTTC
TRBJ2-7 NA NA TRBV27 CASSLNLYSRRRGYEQYF TGTGCCAGCAGTTTAAATCTTTACTCTCGGCGAAGAGGCTACGAGCAGTACTTC
TRBJ2-7 NA TRBD1 TRBV9 CASSPSQGVVYEQYF TGTGCCAGCAGCCCATCTCAGGGGGTGGTCTACGAGCAGTACTTC
TRBJ2-3 once NA TRBV7-6 CASSSIGGTDTQYF TGTGCCAGCAGCTCAATTGGAGGCACAGATACGCAGTATTTT
TRBJ1-5 NA NA TRBV19 CASSIQDLSNQPQHF TGTGCCAGTAGTATCCAGGACCTTAGCAATCAGCCCCAGCATTTT
TRBJ2-7 NA TRBD2 TRBV7-2 CASSLASGSYEQYF TGTGCCAGCAGCTTAGCTAGCGGGTCCTACGAGCAGTACTTC
TRBJ2-5 NA NA TRBV5-1 CASSFERGQETQYF TGCGCCAGCAGCTTCGAAAGGGGGCAAGAGACCCAGTACTTC
TRBJ1-1 NA TRBD1 TRBV13 CASSPPGQGPEAFF TGTGCCAGCAGCCCCCCGGGACAGGGTCCTGAAGCTTTCTTT
TRBJ2-7 NA TRBD1 TRBV7-2 CASSRGQGRSYEQYF TGTGCCAGCAGCCGAGGACAGGGTCGGTCGTACGAGCAGTACTTC
TRBJ2-7 NA TRBD1 TRBV2 CASSRDRDEQYF TGTGCCAGCAGCAGGGACAGGGACGAGCAGTACTTC
TRBJ2-5 NA TRBD1 TRBV7-9 CASSPTQGGETQYF TGTGCCAGCAGCCCGACACAGGGGGGAGAGACCCAGTACTTC
TRBJ2-5 NA NA TRBV28 CASSFAQGSETQYF TGTGCCAGCAGTTTTGCGCAGGGTAGCGAGACCCAGTACTTC
TRBJ2-7 NA NA TRBV11-3 CASSFTAAYEQYF TGTGCCAGCAGCTTTACCGCGGCCTACGAGCAGTACTTC
TRBJ2-7 NA NA TRBV10-3 CAISGRRDTSTPAGEQYF TGTGCCATCAGTGGACGACGGGACACCTCAACCCCGGCTGGGGAGCAGTACTTC
TRBJ1-1 NA NA TRBV27 CASSLQGLTEAFF TGTGCCAGCAGTTTACAGGGACTTACTGAAGCTTTCTTT
TRBJ2-2 NA TRBD2 TRBV6-5 CASSYELAGTGELFF TGTGCCAGCAGTTACGAACTAGCGGGCACCGGGGAGCTGTTTTTT
TRBJ1-5 once NA TRBV6-6 CASRDTGTGNQPQHF TGTGCCAGCAGGGACACAGGGACCGGCAATCAGCCCCAGCATTTT